Below, 6 T cell receptor beta chains from the same sample are listed, as sequenced in a study of CD8 T cells in ankylosing spondylitis. MiXCR, applied by TCRdb to the 5' RACE reads, yields one record per CDR3 protein. The sample consists of 100,000 to 150,000 distinct CDR3 sequences, 7% to 10% of them appearing once. The sample was blood, either unsorted or a sorted T cell fraction (not recorded which). Every receptor here comes from a male donor with ankylosing spondylitis or in good health (not recorded which).

Comment on this clonotype: Just one base apart from a much larger clone, this may be a read error. This chain links TRBV9 with TRBJ2-3; 8 nucleotides match TRBD2. The CDR3 has 17 residues. Losses at the gene ends were 1 base for V and 4 bases for J; bases not matched to a gene: 11. In germline, CDR1 is SGDLS, CDR2 YYNGEE. The CDR3 nucleotides read TGTGCCAGCAGCGTACCCTCTACGGCGGGAGGTTCAGATACGCAGTATTTT. Encoded protein: CASSVPSTAGGSDTQYF.

The chain links TRBV28 to TRBJ2-4; perhaps D is TRBD1 or TRBD2 (7 bases each). Trimming cost V 3 bases and J 7 bases, with 22 bases left between them. CDR1 and CDR2 from the germline V gene are MDHEN and SYDVKM. The CDR3 consists of 17 residues. This chain's CDR3 is CASSFARETGRGNIQYF. CDR3 in DNA: TGTGCCAGCAGTTTTGCGAGGGAGACAGGGAGGGGTAACATTCAGTACTTC.

The gene calls are TRBV30 and TRBJ2-1; D possibly corresponds to TRBD2 (5 bases). V dropped 0 bases and J dropped 7 bases, with 19 bases sitting between them. The length of the CDR3 is 16 residues. Per the germline V gene, CDR1 is GTSNPN and CDR2 is SVGIG (reference sequence). The CDR3 bases are TGTGCCTGGAGTGTCCACCCTCCCGGGAATGGGAATGAGCAGTTCTTC. This sequence encodes CAWSVHPPGNGNEQFF.

Regarding this clonotype: A much more abundant neighbour one base away suggests this may be a read error. The chain carries TRBV29-1 and TRBJ1-2, with D unclear. The V gene lost 5 bases and the J gene lost 12 bases, with 7 bases spanning the gap. Germline-derived CDR1 and CDR2 are SQVTM and ANQGSEA. The CDR3 consists of 8 residues. CDR3: CSVLPDTF. The CDR3 nucleotides read TGCAGCGTTCTTCCGGACACCTTC. Combining the CDR3 with reference TRBV29-1 and TRBJ1-2 gives the whole variable domain SAVISQKPSRDICQRGTSLTIQCQVDSQVTMMFWYRQQPGQSLTLIATANQGSEATYESGFVIDKFPISRPNLTFSTLTVSNMSPEDSSIYLCSVLPDTFGSGTRLTVV.

V gene TRBV28 combines with J gene TRBJ2-4; D may be TRBD1 (5 bases). The germline CDR1 and CDR2 sequences are MDHEN and SYDVKM. This CDR3 contains 17 residues. Deletions cut 7 bases from V and 1 base from J, with 20 bases between. This CDR3 is CASIKSIRVGAKNIQYF. The CDR3 DNA reads TGTGCCAGCATCAAATCGATCAGGGTGGGGGCCAAAAACATTCAGTACTTC.

This clonotype occurred many times. This rearrangement joins TRBV7-2 to TRBJ2-1, with TRBD2 matching over 15 bases. The CDR3 length is 16 residues. The V gene end was trimmed by 5 bases and the J gene end by 8 bases; junction bases not matched to a gene: 7. CDR1 is SGHTA, CDR2 FQGNSA, per germline. CDR3 loop: CASSEGLAGGGDEQFF. DNA of the CDR3: TGTGCCAGCAGCGAAGGACTAGCGGGAGGGGGTGATGAGCAGTTCTTC.